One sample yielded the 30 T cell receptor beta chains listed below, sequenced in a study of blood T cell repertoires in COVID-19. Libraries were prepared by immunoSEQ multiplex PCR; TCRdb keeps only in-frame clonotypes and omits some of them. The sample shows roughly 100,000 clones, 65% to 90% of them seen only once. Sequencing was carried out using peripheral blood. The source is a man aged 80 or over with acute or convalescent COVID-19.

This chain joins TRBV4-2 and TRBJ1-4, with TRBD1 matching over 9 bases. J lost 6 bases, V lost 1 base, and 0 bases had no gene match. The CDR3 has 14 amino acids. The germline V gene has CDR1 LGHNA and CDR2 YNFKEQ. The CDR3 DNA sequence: TGTGCCAGCAGCCAAGGGGACAGGGATGAAAAACTGTTTTTT. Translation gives CASSQGDRDEKLFF.

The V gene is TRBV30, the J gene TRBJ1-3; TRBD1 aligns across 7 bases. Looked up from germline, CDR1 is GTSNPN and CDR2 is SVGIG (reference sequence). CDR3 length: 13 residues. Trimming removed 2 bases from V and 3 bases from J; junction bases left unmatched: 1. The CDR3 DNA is TGTGCCTGGAGTAGGGACAGTGGAAACACCATATATTTT. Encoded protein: CAWSRDSGNTIYF.

As DNA, the CDR3 is TGTGCCAGCAGTTACTCCACACAGGGTAAGACTGAAGCTTTCTTT. Protein: CASSYSTQGKTEAFF. The chain links TRBV6-2 or TRBV6-3 to TRBJ1-1; D perhaps matches TRBD1 (6 bases). Trimming pared 0 bases from V and 5 bases from J, leaving 13 bases between. The CDR3 is made up of 15 amino acids. Germline V gene lookup returns CDR1 MNHEY and CDR2 SVGEGT.

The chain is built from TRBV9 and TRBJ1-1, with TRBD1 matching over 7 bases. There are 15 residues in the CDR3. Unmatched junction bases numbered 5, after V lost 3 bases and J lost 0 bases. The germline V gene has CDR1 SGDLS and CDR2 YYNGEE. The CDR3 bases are TGTGCCAGCAGCGCCCCACAGGGGTTGAACACTGAAGCTTTCTTT. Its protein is CASSAPQGLNTEAFF.

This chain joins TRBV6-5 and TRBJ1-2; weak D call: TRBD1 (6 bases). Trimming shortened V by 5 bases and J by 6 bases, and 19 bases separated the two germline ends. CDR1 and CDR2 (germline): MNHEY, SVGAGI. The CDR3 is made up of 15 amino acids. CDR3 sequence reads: CASSKQGLLTDGYTF. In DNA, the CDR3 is TGTGCCAGCAGTAAGCAGGGGCTTTTGACCGATGGCTACACCTTC.

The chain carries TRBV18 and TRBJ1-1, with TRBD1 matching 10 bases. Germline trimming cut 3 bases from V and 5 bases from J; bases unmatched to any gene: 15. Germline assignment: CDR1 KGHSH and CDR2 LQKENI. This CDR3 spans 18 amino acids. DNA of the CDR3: TGTGCCAGCTCACCGATAACCGGGACAGGGGCGATGAGGACTGAAGCTTTCTTT. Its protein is CASSPITGTGAMRTEAFF. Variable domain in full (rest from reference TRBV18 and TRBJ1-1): NAGVMQNPRHLVRRRGQEARLRCSPMKGHSHVYWYRQLPEEGLKFMVYLQKENIIDESGMPKERFSAEFPKEGPSILRIQQVVRGDSAAYFCASSPITGTGAMRTEAFFGQGTRLTVV.

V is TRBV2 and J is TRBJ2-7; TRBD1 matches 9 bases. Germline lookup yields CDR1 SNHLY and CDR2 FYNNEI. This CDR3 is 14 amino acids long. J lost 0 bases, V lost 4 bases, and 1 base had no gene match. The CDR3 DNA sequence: TGTGCCAGCAGTGGACAGGGGGTCTCCTACGAGCAGTACTTC. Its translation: CASSGQGVSYEQYF.

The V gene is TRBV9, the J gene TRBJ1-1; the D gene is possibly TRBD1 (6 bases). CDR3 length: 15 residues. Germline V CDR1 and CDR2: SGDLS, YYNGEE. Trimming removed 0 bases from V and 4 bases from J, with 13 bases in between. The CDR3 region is CASSVGGGLSTEAFF. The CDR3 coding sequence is TGTGCCAGCAGCGTAGGGGGGGGCTTGAGCACTGAAGCTTTCTTT.

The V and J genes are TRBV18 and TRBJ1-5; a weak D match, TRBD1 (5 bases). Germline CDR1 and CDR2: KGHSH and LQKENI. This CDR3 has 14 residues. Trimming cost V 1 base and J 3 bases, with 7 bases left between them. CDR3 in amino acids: CASSPQGNNQPQHF. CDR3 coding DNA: TGTGCCAGCTCACCACAGGGGAACAATCAGCCCCAGCATTTT. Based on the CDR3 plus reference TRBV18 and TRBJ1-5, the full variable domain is NAGVMQNPRHLVRRRGQEARLRCSPMKGHSHVYWYRQLPEEGLKFMVYLQKENIIDESGMPKERFSAEFPKEGPSILRIQQVVRGDSAAYFCASSPQGNNQPQHFGDGTRLSIL.

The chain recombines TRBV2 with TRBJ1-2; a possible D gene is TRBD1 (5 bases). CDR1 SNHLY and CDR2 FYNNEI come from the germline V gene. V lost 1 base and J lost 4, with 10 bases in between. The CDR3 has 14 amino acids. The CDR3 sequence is CASSEDRLGYGYTF. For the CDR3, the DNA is TGTGCCAGCAGTGAAGACAGGCTCGGCTATGGCTACACCTTC.

CDR3 nucleotide sequence: TGTGCCAGCAGCTTAGCATCCACTAGCGGGCAAGAGACCCAGTACTTC. This gives the protein CASSLASTSGQETQYF. The chain joins TRBV7-2 to TRBJ2-5, with 9 nucleotides matching TRBD2. V lost 0 bases and J lost 2; bases outside the gene matches: 4. The CDR3 runs 16 residues. CDR1 is SGHTA, CDR2 FQGNSA, per germline.

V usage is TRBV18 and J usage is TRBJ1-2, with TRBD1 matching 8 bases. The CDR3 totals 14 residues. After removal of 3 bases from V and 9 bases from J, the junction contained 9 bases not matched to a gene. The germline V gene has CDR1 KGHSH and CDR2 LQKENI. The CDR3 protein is CASSPTDRDVRYTF. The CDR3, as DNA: TGTGCCAGCTCACCCACGGACAGGGATGTTCGCTACACCTTC.

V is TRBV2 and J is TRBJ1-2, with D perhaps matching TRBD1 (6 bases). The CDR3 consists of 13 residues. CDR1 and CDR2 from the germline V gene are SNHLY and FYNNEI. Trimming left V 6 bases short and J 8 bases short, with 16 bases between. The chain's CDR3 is CASSPDTGLGYTF. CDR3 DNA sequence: TGTGCCAGCAGCCCAGATACAGGGCTCGGCTACACCTTC. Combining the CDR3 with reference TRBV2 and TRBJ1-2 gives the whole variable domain EPEVTQTPSHQVTQMGQEVILRCVPISNHLYFYWYRQILGQKVEFLVSFYNNEISEKSEIFDDQFSVERPDGSNFTLKIRSTKLEDSAMYFCASSPDTGLGYTFGSGTRLTVV.

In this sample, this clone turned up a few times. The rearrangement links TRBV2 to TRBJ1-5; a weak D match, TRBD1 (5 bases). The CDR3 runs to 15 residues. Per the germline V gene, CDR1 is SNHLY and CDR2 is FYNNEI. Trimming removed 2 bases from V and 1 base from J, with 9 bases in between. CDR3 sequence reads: CASSEYGGSNQPQHF. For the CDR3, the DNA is TGTGCCAGCAGTGAATATGGGGGGAGCAATCAGCCCCAGCATTTT.

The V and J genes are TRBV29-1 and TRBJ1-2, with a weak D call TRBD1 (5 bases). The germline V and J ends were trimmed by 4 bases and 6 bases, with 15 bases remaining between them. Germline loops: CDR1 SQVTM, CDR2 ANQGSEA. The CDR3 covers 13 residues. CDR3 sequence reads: CSVVVGGGDGYTF. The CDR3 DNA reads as TGCAGCGTTGTAGTTGGGGGAGGGGATGGCTACACCTTC.

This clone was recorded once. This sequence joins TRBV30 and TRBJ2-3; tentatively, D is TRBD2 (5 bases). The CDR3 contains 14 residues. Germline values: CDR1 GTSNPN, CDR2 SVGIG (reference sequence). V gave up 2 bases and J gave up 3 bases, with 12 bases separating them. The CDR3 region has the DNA TGTGCCTGGAGTCTAGCCGCTGGGACAGATACGCAGTATTTT. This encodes CAWSLAAGTDTQYF.

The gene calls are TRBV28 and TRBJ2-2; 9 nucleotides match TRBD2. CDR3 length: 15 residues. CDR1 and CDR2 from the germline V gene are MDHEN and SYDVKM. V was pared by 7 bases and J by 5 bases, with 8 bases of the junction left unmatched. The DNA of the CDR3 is TGTGCCAGCATGGAGGGACTAGCAGATACCGGGGAGCTGTTTTTT. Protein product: CASMEGLADTGELFF. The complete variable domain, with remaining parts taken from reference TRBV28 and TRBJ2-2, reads DVKVTQSSRYLVKRTGEKVFLECVQDMDHENMFWYRQDPGLGLRLIYFSYDVKMKEKGDIPEGYSVSREKKERFSLILESASTNQTSMYLCASMEGLADTGELFFGEGSRLTVL.

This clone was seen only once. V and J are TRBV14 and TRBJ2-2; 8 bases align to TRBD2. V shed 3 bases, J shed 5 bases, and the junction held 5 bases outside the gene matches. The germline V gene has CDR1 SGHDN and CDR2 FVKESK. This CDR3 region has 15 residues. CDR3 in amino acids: CASSHRLALTGELFF. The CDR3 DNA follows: TGTGCCAGCAGCCATCGACTAGCGTTAACCGGGGAGCTGTTTTTT.

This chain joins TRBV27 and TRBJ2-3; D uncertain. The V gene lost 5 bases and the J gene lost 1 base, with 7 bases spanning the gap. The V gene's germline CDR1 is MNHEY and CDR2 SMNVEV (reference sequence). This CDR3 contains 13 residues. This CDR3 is CASSRHRTDTQYF. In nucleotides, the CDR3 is TGTGCCAGCAGTCGACACCGCACAGATACGCAGTATTTT.

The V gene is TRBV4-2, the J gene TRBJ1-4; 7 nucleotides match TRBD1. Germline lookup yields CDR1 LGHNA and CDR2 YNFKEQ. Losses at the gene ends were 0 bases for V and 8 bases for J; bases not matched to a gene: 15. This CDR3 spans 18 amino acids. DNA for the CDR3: TGTGCCAGCAGCCAAGATGAGGGTGTGAGGGGGCAGGGGGAAAAACTGTTTTTT. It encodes CASSQDEGVRGQGEKLFF.

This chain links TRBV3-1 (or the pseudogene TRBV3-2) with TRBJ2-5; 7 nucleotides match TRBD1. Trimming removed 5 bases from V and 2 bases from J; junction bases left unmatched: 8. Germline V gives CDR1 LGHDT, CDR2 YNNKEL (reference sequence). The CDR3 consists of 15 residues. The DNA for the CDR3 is TGTGCCAGCAGCAATGCCCAGGGGGAGCAAGAGACCCAGTACTTC. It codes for CASSNAQGEQETQYF.

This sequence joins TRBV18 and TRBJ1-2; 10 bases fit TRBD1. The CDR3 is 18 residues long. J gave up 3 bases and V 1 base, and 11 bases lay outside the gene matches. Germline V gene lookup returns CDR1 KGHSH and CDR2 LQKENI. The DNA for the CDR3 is TGTGCCAGCTCACCACTGACAGGTCGACAGGGGGCTGACTATGGCTACACCTTC. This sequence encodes CASSPLTGRQGADYGYTF. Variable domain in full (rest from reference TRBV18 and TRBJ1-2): NAGVMQNPRHLVRRRGQEARLRCSPMKGHSHVYWYRQLPEEGLKFMVYLQKENIIDESGMPKERFSAEFPKEGPSILRIQQVVRGDSAAYFCASSPLTGRQGADYGYTFGSGTRLTVV.

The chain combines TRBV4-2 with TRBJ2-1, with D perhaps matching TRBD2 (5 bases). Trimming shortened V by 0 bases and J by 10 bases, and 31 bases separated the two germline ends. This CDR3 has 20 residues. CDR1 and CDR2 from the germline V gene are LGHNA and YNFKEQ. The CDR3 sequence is CASSQEVIRGGGWARSEQFF. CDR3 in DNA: TGTGCCAGCAGCCAAGAAGTAATTCGGGGTGGCGGGTGGGCCAGATCGGAGCAGTTCTTC.

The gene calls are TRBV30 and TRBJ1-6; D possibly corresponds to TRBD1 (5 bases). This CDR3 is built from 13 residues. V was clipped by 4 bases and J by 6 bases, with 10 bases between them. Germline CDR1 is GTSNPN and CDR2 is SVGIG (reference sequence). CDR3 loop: CAWTLTVNSPLHF. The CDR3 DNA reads TGTGCCTGGACTTTGACAGTTAATTCACCCCTCCACTTT.

The CDR3 region is CASSQDPGLSYNEQFF. The CDR3 DNA sequence: TGCGCCAGCAGCCAAGATCCGGGACTCTCCTACAATGAGCAGTTCTTC. This chain connects TRBV4-3 to TRBJ2-1; TRBD2 might be the D (6 bases). Germline V gene data show CDR1 as LGHNA and CDR2 as YSLEER. With 0 bases removed from V and 0 bases from J, the gap between germline ends came to 9 bases. The CDR3 has 16 amino acids.

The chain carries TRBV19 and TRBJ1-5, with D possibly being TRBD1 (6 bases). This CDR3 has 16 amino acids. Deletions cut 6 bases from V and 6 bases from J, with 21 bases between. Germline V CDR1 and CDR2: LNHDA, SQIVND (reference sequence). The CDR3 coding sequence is TGTGCCAGTAGCAAGGGACGGGGGGGGCCAGGTCAGCCCCAGCATTTT. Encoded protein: CASSKGRGGPGQPQHF.

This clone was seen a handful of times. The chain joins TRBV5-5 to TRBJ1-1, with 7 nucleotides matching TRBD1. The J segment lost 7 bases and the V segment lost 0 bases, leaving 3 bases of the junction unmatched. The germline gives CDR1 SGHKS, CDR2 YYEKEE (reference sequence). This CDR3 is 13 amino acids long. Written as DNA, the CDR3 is TGTGCCAGCAGCTTGGGCACAGGGGATGAAGCTTTCTTT. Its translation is CASSLGTGDEAFF.

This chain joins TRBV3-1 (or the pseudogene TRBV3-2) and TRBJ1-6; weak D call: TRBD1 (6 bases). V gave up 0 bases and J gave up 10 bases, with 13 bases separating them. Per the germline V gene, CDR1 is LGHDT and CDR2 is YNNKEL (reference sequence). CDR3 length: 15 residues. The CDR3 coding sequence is TGTGCCAGCAGCCAAGAACCAGGTACAGGGTCACCCCTCCACTTT. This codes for CASSQEPGTGSPLHF.

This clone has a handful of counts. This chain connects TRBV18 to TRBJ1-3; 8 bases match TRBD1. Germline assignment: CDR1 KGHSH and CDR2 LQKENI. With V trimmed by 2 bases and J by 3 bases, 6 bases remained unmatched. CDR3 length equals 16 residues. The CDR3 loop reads CASSPSTGGSGNTIYF. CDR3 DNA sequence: TGTGCCAGCTCACCATCAACAGGGGGAAGTGGAAACACCATATATTTT.

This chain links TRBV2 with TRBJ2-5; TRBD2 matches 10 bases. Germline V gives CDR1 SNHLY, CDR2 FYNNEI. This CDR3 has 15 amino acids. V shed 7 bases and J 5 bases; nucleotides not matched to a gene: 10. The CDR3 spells CASTLAGVITETQYF. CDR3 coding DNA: TGTGCCAGCACTCTAGCGGGAGTGATTACTGAGACCCAGTACTTC.